The clone carrying this TCR beta chain was seen a single time. This sample was taken from a study of blood T cells in healthy people across ages. The CDR3 spans 14 residues. Germline CDR1 is LGHNA and CDR2 is YSLEER. With 0 bases removed from V and 0 bases from J, the gap between germline ends came to 6 bases. With a J-beta primer mix and a sample-barcoded 5' primer, a second PCR ran 7 to 11 cycles. MiXCR, applied by TCRdb to the 5' RACE reads, yields one record per CDR3 protein. Seen here are 890,000 or so distinct CDR3 sequences, under 80% observed once, and the top ten hold about 30%. The sample was blood. The clonotype comes from a young man in good health. V and J are TRBV4-3 and TRBJ2-7, with D unclear. CDR3 sequence (DNA): TGCGCCAGCAGCCAAGATCACAACTCCTACGAGCAGTACTTC. This sequence encodes CASSQDHNSYEQYF.